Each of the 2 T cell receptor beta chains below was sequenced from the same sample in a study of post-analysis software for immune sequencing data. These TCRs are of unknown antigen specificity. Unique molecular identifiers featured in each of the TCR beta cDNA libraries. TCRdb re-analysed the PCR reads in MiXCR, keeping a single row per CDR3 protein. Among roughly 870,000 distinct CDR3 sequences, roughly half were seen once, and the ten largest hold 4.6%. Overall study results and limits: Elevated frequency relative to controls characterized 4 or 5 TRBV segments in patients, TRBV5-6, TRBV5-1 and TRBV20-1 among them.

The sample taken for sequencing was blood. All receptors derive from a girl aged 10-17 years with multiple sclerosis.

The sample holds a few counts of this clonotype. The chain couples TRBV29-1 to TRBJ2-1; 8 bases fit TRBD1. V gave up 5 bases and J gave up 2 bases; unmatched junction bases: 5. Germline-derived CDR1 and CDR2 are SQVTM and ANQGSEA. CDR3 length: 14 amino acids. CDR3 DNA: TGCAGCGTTCAACGACAGGGGCCCTACAATGAGCAGTTCTTC. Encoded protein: CSVQRQGPYNEQFF.

The CDR3 loop is CASSRTGLSQGTQYF. As DNA, the CDR3 is TGTGCCAGCAGCCGCACGGGGCTAAGCCAGGGGACCCAGTACTTC. The chain employs TRBV7-6 and TRBJ2-5, with D perhaps TRBD1 or TRBD2 (5 bases each). V lost 5 bases and J 7 bases, leaving 20 bases between the germline ends. Germline CDR1 and CDR2: SGHVS and FNYEAQ. The CDR3 extends over 15 amino acids.